This T cell receptor beta chain emerged from a study of regulatory T cells in long-lasting Graves disease. Study context: The criterion for persistent Graves' disease was over 5 years of antithyroid drugs with positive TSH receptor antibodies.

On this clonotype itself: The junction departs from germline at one end; a sequencing error may be responsible.

Through Arm-PCR of CDR3 regions and iRepertoire HTBI primers, TCR beta libraries were built. TCRdb re-called the multiplex PCR reads with MiXCR, one entry per CDR3 protein. The sample shows 450,000 or so distinct CDR3 sequences, less than 25% of them seen only once. Time point given: persistent/refractory GD, antithyroid drugs over 5 years with positive TRAb. The TCR library was prepared using RNA isolated from PBMCs. Xi'an, China, was home to the endocrinology department that provided patients. The sample was peripheral blood mononuclear cells (PBMCs), taken when the disease was refractory, from a patient treated with antithyroid drugs. The sequence was obtained from a female donor with Graves disease.

The CDR3 nucleotides are TGTGCCAGCAGCCTCAAAGCCCGGGACAACGTACAGTTC. Protein product: CASSLKARDNVQF. The V gene is TRBV5-6, the J gene TRBJ1-2; D is possibly TRBD1 (6 bases). Per the germline V gene, CDR1 is SGHDT and CDR2 is YYEEEE. CDR3 length equals 13 residues.